This is a list of T cell receptor beta chains from one sample in a study of T-cell reconstitution after alpha-beta-depleted transplantation in children. TCRdb reanalysed the PCR reads using MiXCR and keeps one entry per CDR3 protein. The data hold around 600,000 distinct CDR3 sequences, with roughly 15% observed a single time. This specimen consisted of PBMCs from the stem cell graft donor, obtained from the stem cell graft. The receptors come from a human donor who donated a stem cell graft to a child with acute myeloid leukemia. The CDR3 runs from the conserved cysteine through the conserved F or W. Each record gives: J gene, V gene, clone size, D gene, CDR3 DNA, CDR3 protein. The D gene is left open where the match is weak. Size values are once, few and many counts, or a class for expanded clones, and some rows have none.

J gene: TRBJ1-4
V gene: TRBV12-3/TRBV12-4
clone size: many
D gene: TRBD1
CDR3 DNA: TGTGCCAGCAGTCTGCGACAGGGGACTAATGAAAAACTGTTTTTT
CDR3 protein: CASSLRQGTNEKLFF

J gene: TRBJ2-7
V gene: TRBV10-3
clone size: many
D gene: .
CDR3 DNA: TGTGCCATCAGTGAGTCCAGAGAGGGCTCCTACGAGCAGTACTTC
CDR3 protein: CAISESREGSYEQYF

J gene: TRBJ2-3
V gene: TRBV20-1
clone size: many
D gene: .
CDR3 DNA: TGCAGTGCTAGAGCCAGCGGAGCAGGAGATACGCAGTATTTT
CDR3 protein: CSARASGAGDTQYF

J gene: TRBJ2-5
V gene: TRBV7-6
clone size: many
D gene: .
CDR3 DNA: TGTGCCAGCAGCTCCCCTCTACCGTCCGACCAAGAGACCCAGTACTTC
CDR3 protein: CASSSPLPSDQETQYF

J gene: TRBJ2-2
V gene: TRBV11-3
clone size: .
D gene: TRBD1
CDR3 DNA: TGTGCCAGCAGCTTTCAGCCGGGACAGGGGTACACCGGGGAGCTGTTTTTT
CDR3 protein: CASSFQPGQGYTGELFF

J gene: TRBJ1-2
V gene: TRBV12-5
clone size: .
D gene: .
CDR3 DNA: TGTGCTAGTGGTCAGAACGGACGGACTTATGGCTACACCTTC
CDR3 protein: CASGQNGRTYGYTF

J gene: TRBJ2-6
V gene: TRBV12-3/TRBV12-4
clone size: .
D gene: .
CDR3 DNA: TGTGCCAGCAACGTCGGGGGCCCTGGGGCCAACGTCCTGACTTTC
CDR3 protein: CASNVGGPGANVLTF

J gene: TRBJ1-1
V gene: TRBV20-1
clone size: many
D gene: .
CDR3 DNA: TGCAGTGCCCCTAGGACAGTTAACACTGAAGCTTTCTTT
CDR3 protein: CSAPRTVNTEAFF

J gene: TRBJ1-6
V gene: TRBV5-1
clone size: few
D gene: .
CDR3 DNA: TGCGCCAGCAGCTTGTTAAGGGACAATTCACCCCTCCACTTT
CDR3 protein: CASSLLRDNSPLHF

J gene: TRBJ2-2
V gene: TRBV7-2
clone size: many
D gene: .
CDR3 DNA: TGTGCCAGCAGCTTAATCCTAACAGGCACCGGGGAGCTGTTTTTT
CDR3 protein: CASSLILTGTGELFF

J gene: TRBJ1-2
V gene: TRBV12-3/TRBV12-4
clone size: many
D gene: .
CDR3 DNA: TGTGCCAGCATGGTGGCAGGGACCTCTTATGGCTACACCTTC
CDR3 protein: CASMVAGTSYGYTF

J gene: TRBJ1-5
V gene: TRBV19
clone size: .
D gene: TRBD1
CDR3 DNA: TGTGCCAGTAGCCCGGGACAGGGCTTTGTAGGCAATCAGCCCCAGCATTTT
CDR3 protein: CASSPGQGFVGNQPQHF

J gene: TRBJ1-2
V gene: TRBV7-8
clone size: .
D gene: .
CDR3 DNA: TGTGCCAGCAGCTTAGAGACAGGCCTCTATGGCTACACCTTC
CDR3 protein: CASSLETGLYGYTF

J gene: TRBJ2-7
V gene: TRBV7-9
clone size: .
D gene: TRBD1
CDR3 DNA: TGTGCCAGCAGCTTGGCGACAGGGTTCGAGCAGTACTTC
CDR3 protein: CASSLATGFEQYF

J gene: TRBJ2-1
V gene: TRBV5-1
clone size: few
D gene: .
CDR3 DNA: TGCGCCAGCAGCTTGGTGGGGCGGGTGGATGAGCAGTTCTTC
CDR3 protein: CASSLVGRVDEQFF

J gene: TRBJ2-5
V gene: TRBV7-2
clone size: .
D gene: .
CDR3 DNA: TGTGCCAGCAGCTTCGTTTCAGAGACCCAGTACTTC
CDR3 protein: CASSFVSETQYF

J gene: TRBJ2-5
V gene: TRBV20-1
clone size: many
D gene: .
CDR3 DNA: TGCAGTGCGGGGACAGGAGCGGGGGGTGGAGAGACCCAGTACTTC
CDR3 protein: CSAGTGAGGGETQYF

J gene: TRBJ2-7
V gene: TRBV6-2/TRBV6-3
clone size: .
D gene: TRBD2
CDR3 DNA: TGTGCCAGCAGTCCCCGGGGACTATCCTACGAGCAGTACTTC
CDR3 protein: CASSPRGLSYEQYF

J gene: TRBJ2-7
V gene: TRBV29-1
clone size: many
D gene: .
CDR3 DNA: TGCAGCGTTGGTATAGGGGTGGGGAACGAGCAGTACTTC
CDR3 protein: CSVGIGVGNEQYF

J gene: TRBJ2-3
V gene: TRBV6-1
clone size: few
D gene: .
CDR3 DNA: TGTGCCGCTCGGCCCGGGACCCTAGGCACAGATACGCAGTATTTT
CDR3 protein: CAARPGTLGTDTQYF

J gene: TRBJ1-5
V gene: TRBV15
clone size: many
D gene: TRBD1
CDR3 DNA: TGTGCCACCAGCGGGGACAGACGAGATAGCAATCAGCCCCAGCATTTT
CDR3 protein: CATSGDRRDSNQPQHF

J gene: TRBJ1-5
V gene: TRBV7-8
clone size: many
D gene: .
CDR3 DNA: TGTGCCAGCAGCCCCACCGAACGAGAGCCCCAGCATTTT
CDR3 protein: CASSPTEREPQHF

J gene: TRBJ2-7
V gene: TRBV4-3
clone size: .
D gene: .
CDR3 DNA: TGCGCCAGCAGCCAAGAGGCTGCGTCCTACGAGCAGTACTTC
CDR3 protein: CASSQEAASYEQYF

J gene: TRBJ2-1
V gene: TRBV7-9
clone size: .
D gene: TRBD2
CDR3 DNA: TGTGCCAGCAGCTTAGAGACTAGCGGGGGTTTGGAGCAGTTCTTC
CDR3 protein: CASSLETSGGLEQFF

J gene: TRBJ2-5
V gene: TRBV20-1
clone size: many
D gene: TRBD2
CDR3 DNA: TGCAGTGCTAGTCCAGCGGGGTACCAAGAGACCCAGTACTTC
CDR3 protein: CSASPAGYQETQYF

J gene: TRBJ2-3
V gene: TRBV6-4
clone size: .
D gene: .
CDR3 DNA: TGTGCCAGCAGTGACCAGGGTGGCACAGATACGCAGTATTTT
CDR3 protein: CASSDQGGTDTQYF

J gene: TRBJ2-5
V gene: TRBV7-2
clone size: .
D gene: TRBD2
CDR3 DNA: TGTGCCAGCAGCTCCAACGGGGGGGGCCAAGAGACCCAGTACTTC
CDR3 protein: CASSSNGGGQETQYF

J gene: TRBJ2-1
V gene: TRBV5-1
clone size: .
D gene: TRBD2
CDR3 DNA: TGCGCCAGCAGCTTCGGACTAGCGGGGGACAATGAGCAGTTCTTC
CDR3 protein: CASSFGLAGDNEQFF

J gene: TRBJ2-1
V gene: TRBV20-1
clone size: few
D gene: .
CDR3 DNA: TGCAGCGCTGGGGTGAGCTCCTACAATGAGCAGTTCTTC
CDR3 protein: CSAGVSSYNEQFF

J gene: TRBJ1-3
V gene: TRBV6-1
clone size: .
D gene: TRBD1
CDR3 DNA: TGTGCCAGCAGTATGGACAGGGGGCGGAAAAACACCATATATTTT
CDR3 protein: CASSMDRGRKNTIYF

J gene: TRBJ2-3
V gene: TRBV6-1
clone size: few
D gene: .
CDR3 DNA: TGTGCCAGCAGTGAGACCACAGGATTCCGCACAGATACGCAGTATTTT
CDR3 protein: CASSETTGFRTDTQYF

J gene: TRBJ1-4
V gene: TRBV20-1
clone size: .
D gene: .
CDR3 DNA: TGCAGTGCTAGCAGACAGGCTAATGAAAAACTGTTTTTT
CDR3 protein: CSASRQANEKLFF

J gene: TRBJ2-1
V gene: TRBV12-3/TRBV12-4
clone size: .
D gene: TRBD2
CDR3 DNA: TGTGCCAGCAGCCCTATAGCGGGGGGGCCCTACAATGAGCAGTTCTTC
CDR3 protein: CASSPIAGGPYNEQFF

J gene: TRBJ1-3
V gene: TRBV20-1
clone size: .
D gene: .
CDR3 DNA: TGCAGTGCTAGAGGTCCCTCTCTGGCGAACACCATATATTTT
CDR3 protein: CSARGPSLANTIYF

J gene: TRBJ2-1
V gene: TRBV7-9
clone size: few
D gene: TRBD2
CDR3 DNA: TGTGCCAGCAGCCCCGGGGTCGGGGGGAATGAGCAGTTCTTC
CDR3 protein: CASSPGVGGNEQFF

J gene: TRBJ2-5
V gene: TRBV5-1
clone size: .
D gene: .
CDR3 DNA: TGCGCCAGCAGCAGGTTGATCCAAGAGACCCAGTACTTC
CDR3 protein: CASSRLIQETQYF

J gene: TRBJ2-3
V gene: TRBV5-4
clone size: .
D gene: TRBD2
CDR3 DNA: TGTGCCAGCACCTGGGGTAGCGGGGGCACAGATACGCAGTATTTT
CDR3 protein: CASTWGSGGTDTQYF

J gene: TRBJ1-1
V gene: TRBV5-1
clone size: many
D gene: .
CDR3 DNA: TGCGCCAGCAGCTTGGACTTAATGAACACTGAAGCTTTCTTT
CDR3 protein: CASSLDLMNTEAFF

J gene: TRBJ2-1
V gene: TRBV29-1
clone size: .
D gene: .
CDR3 DNA: TGCAGCGTTGAAGAAACGCTAGCCCCCTACAATGAGCAGTTCTTC
CDR3 protein: CSVEETLAPYNEQFF

J gene: TRBJ1-4
V gene: TRBV7-9
clone size: .
D gene: TRBD1
CDR3 DNA: TGTGCCAGCAGCGTCGCCCAGGGGGATGAAAAACTGTTTTTT
CDR3 protein: CASSVAQGDEKLFF

J gene: TRBJ2-2
V gene: TRBV7-9
clone size: few
D gene: .
CDR3 DNA: TGTGCCAGCAGTAATATGGCAGGTAGCACCGGGGAGCTGTTTTTT
CDR3 protein: CASSNMAGSTGELFF

J gene: TRBJ1-2
V gene: TRBV5-1
clone size: .
D gene: .
CDR3 DNA: TGCGCCAGCAGCTCCTACGGGCCTGACTATGGCTACACCTTC
CDR3 protein: CASSSYGPDYGYTF

J gene: TRBJ2-3
V gene: TRBV15
clone size: few
D gene: TRBD1
CDR3 DNA: TGTGCCACCAGCGCTATGACAGGGGGAATAAGAGATACGCAGTATTTT
CDR3 protein: CATSAMTGGIRDTQYF

J gene: TRBJ2-2
V gene: TRBV24-1
clone size: few
D gene: .
CDR3 DNA: TGTGCCACCAGTGATTTACCCGGGAAAGGGGACACCGGGGAGCTGTTTTTT
CDR3 protein: CATSDLPGKGDTGELFF

J gene: TRBJ2-1
V gene: TRBV6-2/TRBV6-3
clone size: .
D gene: .
CDR3 DNA: TGTGCCAGCAGTTACTCTTCCCGAAGGGGTCTTTACAATGAGCAGTTCTTC
CDR3 protein: CASSYSSRRGLYNEQFF

J gene: TRBJ2-1
V gene: TRBV27
clone size: .
D gene: .
CDR3 DNA: TGTGCCAGCAGTTTACGGGTGGGAGTTCCCAATGAGCAGTTCTTC
CDR3 protein: CASSLRVGVPNEQFF

J gene: TRBJ2-1
V gene: TRBV6-2/TRBV6-3
clone size: .
D gene: TRBD1
CDR3 DNA: TGTGCCAGCAGTAAAGACAGGGGGCACTCCTACAATAAGCAGTTCTTC
CDR3 protein: CASSKDRGHSYNKQFF

J gene: TRBJ2-3
V gene: TRBV11-2
clone size: .
D gene: TRBD1
CDR3 DNA: TGTGCCAGCAGCTACACAGGGGCCGCAGATACGCAGTATTTT
CDR3 protein: CASSYTGAADTQYF

J gene: TRBJ2-1
V gene: TRBV20-1
clone size: many
D gene: TRBD1
CDR3 DNA: TGCAGTGCTCAAGCGAGTCACAGGGGGAGAAACAATGAGCAGTTCTTC
CDR3 protein: CSAQASHRGRNNEQFF

J gene: TRBJ2-7
V gene: TRBV7-2
clone size: many
D gene: TRBD2
CDR3 DNA: TGTGCCAGCAGCCGGACTAGCGGGGCCTACGAGCAGTACTTC
CDR3 protein: CASSRTSGAYEQYF

J gene: TRBJ2-4
V gene: TRBV20-1
clone size: few
D gene: TRBD1
CDR3 DNA: TGCAGTGCTATGGGACAGGGAGTTAACATTCAGTACTTC
CDR3 protein: CSAMGQGVNIQYF

J gene: TRBJ1-5
V gene: TRBV5-1
clone size: many
D gene: .
CDR3 DNA: TGCGCCAGCAGCTTGGGGGGCGAAAATCAGCCCCAGCATTTT
CDR3 protein: CASSLGGENQPQHF

J gene: TRBJ2-3
V gene: TRBV6-2/TRBV6-3
clone size: many
D gene: .
CDR3 DNA: TGTGCCAGCAGCTATCCCACAGATACGCAGTATTTT
CDR3 protein: CASSYPTDTQYF

J gene: TRBJ2-1
V gene: TRBV6-2/TRBV6-3
clone size: .
D gene: .
CDR3 DNA: TGTGCCAGCGGGGGGACCTCCTACAATGAGCAGTTCTTC
CDR3 protein: CASGGTSYNEQFF